This T cell receptor beta chain was sequenced for a study of CD8 T cells in ankylosing spondylitis. The V end was cut by 6 bases, the J end by 2 bases, with 17 bases between. Per the germline V gene, CDR1 is SEHNR and CDR2 is FQNEAQ (reference sequence). The CDR3 runs 16 residues. This clonotype was seen ten or more times. As yet, its antigen is unknown. Study results and limitations: A TCR beta motif made of about 8 highly homologous variants seemed typical of ankylosing spondylitis blood. Reported data indicate significant enrichment of disease-linked clones within matched ankylosing spondylitis synovial fluid.

With molecular barcodes, quantitative 5'-RACE was used to make the TCR beta libraries. TCRdb re-derived calls from the 5' RACE reads in MiXCR, one entry per CDR3 protein. The table includes a few hundred thousand distinct CDR3 sequences, about 10% detected once. This TCR was sampled from a male donor with ankylosing spondylitis or in good health (not recorded which). Sequencing input: blood, either unsorted or a sorted T cell fraction (not recorded which). The rearrangement links TRBV7-9 to TRBJ2-1; D perhaps matches TRBD1 (6 bases). The CDR3 reads CASRPDRIPAYNEQFF. The DNA for the CDR3 is TGTGCCAGCAGACCCGACAGGATACCTGCCTACAATGAGCAGTTCTTC. Drawing the rest from reference TRBV7-9 and TRBJ2-1, the complete variable domain is DTGVSQNPRHKITKRGQNVTFRCDPISEHNRLYWYRQTLGQGPEFLTYFQNEAQLEKSRLLSDRFSAERPKGSFSTLEIQRTEQGDSAMYLCASRPDRIPAYNEQFFGPGTRLTVL.